The next 13 T cell receptor beta chains were all read from a single sample in a study of OX40 agonist ivuxolimab in advanced cancers. Produced via immunoSEQ multiplex PCR; TCRdb's table is partial and in-frame only. The sample contains approximately 80,000 clones, about nine tenths of which appear only once. Here the sequenced sample was CD4+ or CD8+ T cells sorted from blood, taken in a trial of the OX40 agonist ivuxolimab. All receptors come from an adult with an advanced solid tumor such as melanoma, head and neck, liver or kidney cancer.

The chain has TRBV4-2 and TRBJ2-5; 10 bases are shared with TRBD2. V lost 5 bases, J lost 3 bases, and 6 bases stayed unmatched. CDR3 length: 15 amino acids. Germline CDR1 LGHNA, CDR2 YNFKEQ. The CDR3: CASSFAGTSEETQYF. CDR3 coding DNA: TGTGCCAGCAGCTTCGCCGGGACTAGCGAAGAGACCCAGTACTTC.

V usage is TRBV6-4 and J usage is TRBJ1-2; perhaps TRBD1 as D (5 bases). Germline V gene sequence: CDR1 MRHNA, CDR2 SNTAGT. The CDR3 covers 16 residues. V lost 2 bases and J lost 5, with 18 bases in between. CDR3 in DNA: TGTGCCAGCAGTGACCGCATGTGGCACAGGCCATATGGCTACACCTTC. It encodes CASSDRMWHRPYGYTF.

This chain joins TRBV7-9 and TRBJ2-2; D remains ambiguous. V was clipped by 2 bases and J by 5 bases, with 9 bases between them. Germline values: CDR1 SEHNR, CDR2 FQNEAQ (reference sequence). CDR3 length: 14 amino acids. The DNA for the CDR3 is TGTGCCAGCAGCTTACTATCAGAGACCGGGGAGCTGTTTTTT. Its protein is CASSLLSETGELFF.

The CDR3 sequence is CASRLGRGLKNEQFF. The CDR3 DNA reads as TGTGCCTCCCGCTTGGGCAGGGGGCTTAAGAATGAGCAGTTCTTC. The chain links TRBV30 to TRBJ2-1, with 8 bases that match TRBD1. J gave up 7 bases and V 7 bases, and 15 bases lay outside the gene matches. CDR3 length: 15 residues. The germline CDR1 and CDR2 sequences are GTSNPN and SVGIG (reference sequence).

The chain combines TRBV10-3 with TRBJ2-1, with D perhaps being TRBD1 or TRBD2 (6 bases each). V was pared by 2 bases and J by 8 bases, with 13 bases between. This CDR3 region has 14 residues. CDR1 and CDR2 (germline): ENHRY, SYGVKD. CDR3 bases: TGTGCCATCAGTGAGGAGGGGGGACGGTATGAGCAGTTCTTC. Translation gives CAISEEGGRYEQFF.

The chain couples TRBV2 to TRBJ2-7, with a tentative D call TRBD2 (6 bases). The CDR3 is 15 residues long. Trimming pared 6 bases from V and 2 bases from J, leaving 17 bases between. CDR1 is SNHLY, CDR2 FYNNEI, per germline. The CDR3 sequence is CASRPGTRTTYEQYF. DNA of the CDR3: TGTGCCAGCAGACCTGGGACTCGCACGACCTACGAGCAGTACTTC.

The chain links TRBV5-1 to TRBJ2-7, with TRBD2 matching over 13 bases. V was pared by 0 bases and J by 3 bases, with 3 bases of the junction left unmatched. The CDR3 totals 16 residues. Germline V gene data show CDR1 as SGHRS and CDR2 as YFSETQ. Here the CDR3 reads CASSLVGTSGVYEQYF. The CDR3 nucleotides read TGCGCCAGCAGCTTGGTTGGGACTAGCGGGGTCTACGAGCAGTACTTC.

V and J are TRBV6-5 and TRBJ1-2; 8 bases map to TRBD1. Losses at the gene ends were 6 bases for V and 4 bases for J; bases not matched to a gene: 7. The CDR3 loop spans 14 amino acids. Per germline, CDR1 MNHEY and CDR2 SVGAGI. CDR3 amino acids: CASSYGQGGYGYTF. Written as DNA, the CDR3 is TGTGCCAGCAGCTACGGACAGGGTGGCTATGGCTACACCTTC.

Comment on this clone: Other nucleotide sequences in the sample specify the same CDR3. This chain uses TRBV5-1 with TRBJ2-3; weak D call: TRBD2 (6 bases). Per germline, CDR1 SGHRS and CDR2 YFSETQ. There are 14 residues in the CDR3. V lost 2 bases, J lost 0 bases, and 7 bases lay in between. The CDR3 spells CASSLGTSTDTQYF. As DNA, the CDR3 is TGCGCCAGCAGCTTAGGGACTAGCACAGATACGCAGTATTTT. The variable domain in full, with the rest retrieved from reference TRBV5-1 and TRBJ2-3, is KAGVTQTPRYLIKTRGQQVTLSCSPISGHRSVSWYQQTPGQGLQFLFEYFSETQRNKGNFPGRFSGRQFSNSRSEMNVSTLELGDSALYLCASSLGTSTDTQYFGPGTRLTVL.

V usage is TRBV19 and J usage is TRBJ2-4, with 9 bases lining up with TRBD2. The CDR3 extends over 20 amino acids. J gave up 3 bases and V 6 bases, and 21 bases lay outside the gene matches. Germline V gene sequence: CDR1 LNHDA, CDR2 SQIVND (reference sequence). CDR3 sequence: CASSPSAGGAVNLVKNIQYF. In nucleotides, the CDR3 is TGTGCCAGTAGCCCCTCCGCGGGGGGGGCGGTGAATCTGGTCAAAAACATTCAGTACTTC.

This clone has a single count. The J gene is TRBJ2-5, the V gene TRBV5-1; no clear D. The germline gives CDR1 SGHRS, CDR2 YFSETQ. The CDR3 has 14 residues. V was pared by 4 bases and J by 2 bases, with 12 bases between. This CDR3 is CASSQLSFQETQYF. The DNA for the CDR3 is TGCGCCAGCAGCCAACTATCCTTTCAAGAGACCCAGTACTTC. Combining the CDR3 with reference TRBV5-1 and TRBJ2-5 gives the whole variable domain KAGVTQTPRYLIKTRGQQVTLSCSPISGHRSVSWYQQTPGQGLQFLFEYFSETQRNKGNFPGRFSGRQFSNSRSEMNVSTLELGDSALYLCASSQLSFQETQYFGPGTRLLVL.

This chain connects TRBV28 to TRBJ2-1, with unresolved D. V was clipped by 7 bases and J by 9 bases, with 7 bases between them. Germline CDR1 and CDR2: MDHEN and SYDVKM. The length of the CDR3 is 10 residues. CDR3 sequence reads: CASTGGEQFF. As DNA, the CDR3 is TGTGCCAGCACAGGCGGTGAGCAGTTCTTC.

The rearrangement uses TRBV28 and TRBJ2-7; perhaps TRBD1 as D (5 bases). The CDR3 runs to 14 residues. CDR1 is MDHEN and CDR2 is SYDVKM in the germline V gene. Trimming left V 6 bases short and J 2 bases short, with 14 bases between. DNA for the CDR3: TGTGCCAGCAGGGGGCCGGGTCCCACCTACGAGCAGTACTTC. Its protein is CASRGPGPTYEQYF.